Here is one T cell receptor beta chain with its context. Clones were read by immunoSEQ multiplex PCR, and TCRdb kept only the in-frame ones, dropping some. The sample holds about 100,000 clones, approximately 90% seen once. The sample comes from a study of T cell responses to AZD1222 COVID-19 vaccine. V was clipped by 5 bases and J by 3 bases; unmatched bases: 0. This CDR3 comprises 12 residues. In germline, CDR1 is ENHRY, CDR2 SYGVKD. The gene calls are TRBV10-3 and TRBJ1-2; TRBD1 agrees at 7 bases. The sample consisted of peripheral blood, taken 28 days after the second AZD1222 dose. This clonotype was obtained from an adult who received the AZD1222 COVID-19 vaccine. As DNA, the CDR3 is TGTGCCATCAGTACAGGGGACTATGGCTACACCTTC. This translates into CAISTGDYGYTF.